This is a list of T cell receptor beta chains from one sample in a study of human T cells and chemical hapten exposure. TCRdb analysed the RACE reads with MiXCR anew, one entry per CDR3 protein. The data contain roughly 380,000 distinct CDR3 sequences, about 5.1% of them singletons. This specimen was whole blood, taken in connection with sensitization to the hapten diphenylcyclopropenone (DPC). The receptors were gathered from a woman aged 50 to 65 with alopecia areata. Some clones in this sample may be carry-over from other donors' samples. Each CDR3 is given with its conserved first and last residue. D genes are given only for firm matches. Size values are once, few and many counts, or a class for expanded clones, and some rows have none.

j_gene	d_gene	v_gene	abundance	CDR3nt	CDR3aa
TRBJ2-5	.	TRBV28	.	TGTGCCAGCAGCCTCCCCCGAGCTTCAGAGACCCAGTACTTC	CASSLPRASETQYF
TRBJ1-1	.	TRBV7-3	many	TGTGCCAGCAGCCCCCACGTACAGAATCCGAACACTGAAGCTTTCTTT	CASSPHVQNPNTEAFF
TRBJ2-5	TRBD1	TRBV10-3	few	TGTGCCATCCGGGACAGTGGGAGAGAGACCCAGTACTTC	CAIRDSGRETQYF
TRBJ1-5	.	TRBV6-6	few	TGTGCCAGCAGCCCCTCCTCGAGCAATCAGCCCCAGCATTTT	CASSPSSSNQPQHF
TRBJ2-5	.	TRBV14	.	TGTGCCAGCAGCTGGGACTTCCAAGAGACCCAGTACTTC	CASSWDFQETQYF
TRBJ1-3	.	TRBV12-3/TRBV12-4	.	TGTGCCAGCAGTTTTACATCGAGCTCTGGAAACACCATATATTTT	CASSFTSSSGNTIYF
TRBJ2-7	TRBD1	TRBV28	many	TGTGCCAGCCGGTCCGGGACAGCCTACGAGCAGTACTTC	CASRSGTAYEQYF
TRBJ2-7	TRBD2	TRBV6-2/TRBV6-3	many	TGTGCCAGCAGTCCCCGGACTAGCGGCAAAAGTGAGAAATCCTACGAGCAGTACTTC	CASSPRTSGKSEKSYEQYF
TRBJ2-5	.	TRBV14	few	TGTGCCAGCAGCCAAGTAATTGCGACTCAAGAGACCCAGTACTTC	CASSQVIATQETQYF
TRBJ2-5	TRBD2	TRBV5-1	many	TGCGCCAGCAGCCCTGACGGGGGGTCGGAAGAGACCCAGTACTTC	CASSPDGGSEETQYF
TRBJ2-3	.	TRBV6-2/TRBV6-3	many	TGTGCCAGCAGAGCTTGGACACGACAGCCCACAGATACGCAGTATTTT	CASRAWTRQPTDTQYF
TRBJ1-6	.	TRBV7-2	many	TGTGCCAGCAGCTCCGGTCCGGGAAGCTCCTATAATTCACCCCTCCACTTT	CASSSGPGSSYNSPLHF
TRBJ2-7	.	TRBV5-1	many	TGCGCCAGCAGCTTGGACAGGGCCCGCGAGCAGTACTTC	CASSLDRAREQYF
TRBJ2-2	TRBD1	TRBV12-3/TRBV12-4	many	TGTGCCAGCAGTTTAGGGACAGGGGGCACCGGGGAGCTGTTTTTT	CASSLGTGGTGELFF
TRBJ1-4	.	TRBV11-1	few	TGTGCCAGCAGCGCCCAGGACCTCTCAACTAATGAAAAACTGTTTTTT	CASSAQDLSTNEKLFF
TRBJ1-6	.	TRBV6-2/TRBV6-3	many	TGTGCCAGCAGATTCTTGGACGATTATTCACCCCTCCACTTT	CASRFLDDYSPLHF
TRBJ1-4	.	TRBV6-5	many	TGTGCCAGCAGTTACTCGAGACAGACGGACGTGTTTTTT	CASSYSRQTDVFF
TRBJ2-1	.	TRBV7-2	many	TGTGCCAGCAGCTTTTCGGTCCTTTTCCCGCCGTTCTTC	CASSFSVLFPPFF
TRBJ2-1	.	TRBV20-1	few	TGCAGTGCTAGACCTAGACTAGGGGGCTACAATGAGCAGTTCTTC	CSARPRLGGYNEQFF
TRBJ2-3	.	TRBV12-3/TRBV12-4	many	TGTGCCAGCAGCCACAAGCTAGGGGGGGGAATACTCGGAGATACGCAGTATTTT	CASSHKLGGGILGDTQYF
TRBJ1-2	.	TRBV7-9	.	TGTGCCAGCAGCTTAGGACTCGTTAACTATGGCTACACCTTC	CASSLGLVNYGYTF
TRBJ2-1	.	TRBV12-3/TRBV12-4	many	TGTGCCAGCAGTTTAAGCTTGTACAATGAGCAGTTCTTC	CASSLSLYNEQFF
TRBJ1-1	.	TRBV5-1	many	TGCGCCAGCCGGTTGCTGGTGGAGAACACTGAAGCTTTCTTT	CASRLLVENTEAFF
TRBJ1-5	TRBD1	TRBV27	few	TGTGCCAGCAGCTCCACAGGGGGTCAGCCCCAGCATTTT	CASSSTGGQPQHF
TRBJ2-1	.	TRBV11-3	.	TGTGCCAGCAGCTTAGATCAACGGAGTGAGCAGTTCTTC	CASSLDQRSEQFF
TRBJ2-3	.	TRBV20-1	few	TGCAGTGCTAGAGATATGGACCGAACAGATACGCAGTATTTT	CSARDMDRTDTQYF
TRBJ1-4	.	TRBV7-2	few	TGTGCCAGCAGCCCTCGACAGGAAAAACTGTTTTTT	CASSPRQEKLFF
TRBJ2-5	.	TRBV3-1	few	TGTGCCAGCAGCCCTCTTGGGGGCCAAGAGACCCAGTACTTC	CASSPLGGQETQYF
TRBJ1-1	.	TRBV6-2/TRBV6-3	many	TGTGCCAGCAGTTACTCGACTCGAACGGCTGAAGCTTTCTTT	CASSYSTRTAEAFF
TRBJ1-5	.	TRBV12-3/TRBV12-4	few	TGTGCCAGCAGTTTTGCCACCTCCGGCAATCAGCCCCAGCATTTT	CASSFATSGNQPQHF
TRBJ2-7	TRBD1	TRBV20-1	many	TGCAGTGCTGGGGGGGGGACAGGGCGGAACGAGCAGTACTTC	CSAGGGTGRNEQYF
TRBJ1-5	.	TRBV2	many	TGTGCCAGCAGTAAGGATATATATAGCAATCAGCCCCAGCATTTT	CASSKDIYSNQPQHF
TRBJ2-1	TRBD2	TRBV11-2	many	TGTGCCAGCAGCTTCTCTCTAGCGGGGGGGCTCAATGAGCAGTTCTTC	CASSFSLAGGLNEQFF
TRBJ1-4	TRBD1	TRBV12-3/TRBV12-4	many	TGTGCCAGCAGTGTATTACAGGGGAGAGGACTGTTTTTT	CASSVLQGRGLFF
TRBJ2-5	TRBD2	TRBV28	many	TGTGCCAGCAGGCAGCTACTAGCGGGAAACCAAGAGACCCAGTACTTC	CASRQLLAGNQETQYF
TRBJ2-7	.	TRBV20-1	.	TGCAGTGCCAAGACTACTTACGAGCAGTACTTC	CSAKTTYEQYF
TRBJ1-1	.	TRBV29-1	many	TGCAGCGTTGGGCGAGGGGACACTGAAGCTTTCTTT	CSVGRGDTEAFF